This TCR beta chain was recovered during a study of T cell responses to AZD1222 COVID-19 vaccine. Turning to the study itself: Analysis merged second doses at about 4 or about 12 weeks. General study findings and limits: Spike-wide coverage was observed for vaccine-associated CD4 TCRs, with dominant responses at 160-218 and 743-854. As reported, nearly half of all spike-specific TCRs target variant regions that are unmutated.

In this sample, this clone turned up once. Its antigen is still unknown. Per germline, CDR1 MNHNY and CDR2 SVGAGI (reference sequence). The CDR3 spans 14 residues. V lost 6 bases and J lost 1; bases outside the gene matches: 3. Repertoires were generated with immunoSEQ multiplex PCR, while TCRdb's copy carries only in-frame clones and drops some. The sample lists about 200,000 clones, roughly 92% seen once, with 1% to 1.5% in the top ten. This chain connects TRBV6-6 to TRBJ2-1; the match to TRBD1 covers 7 bases. This material consisted of peripheral blood, taken on day 0 of AZD1222 vaccination. This receptor was obtained from an adult in good health. CDR3 residues: CASREQGSYNEQFF. In nucleotides, the CDR3 is TGTGCCAGCAGGGAACAGGGGTCCTACAATGAGCAGTTCTTC.